Included here is one T cell receptor beta chain sequence, with context. The clone's antigen remains unknown. Base qualities were left out, and no much larger clone turns up one base away. This sample is part of a study of blood T cell repertoires in COVID-19 (dated by TCRdb to 2018 to 2021). Background on the whole study: Collaborator samples came from the United States, Italy and Spain and covered acute and convalescent phases of COVID-19. The prospective study material was composed of cDNA or gDNA derived from T cells, B-cell-depleted T cells, or PBMCs. The dataset comprised deeply sampled blood TCRbeta repertoires from subjects exposed to, actively infected with, or recovered from COVID-19. The repertoires were released in a freely available public database intended as a resource for research on the immune response to SARS-CoV-2. Samples were obtained from the ongoing ImmuneRACE study (first 160 participants) and from approximately 1,200 subjects provided by 6 global collaborators. Sample metadata almost always included a de-identified subject ID, COVID-19 status, age in years and sex. Where available, HLA class I and class II types were taken from metadata supplied by the sample provider and were not determined by assay-based typing.

One collaborating source in Seattle enrolled patients during active infection and followed them longitudinally through the course of disease. Collaborating institutions collected whole blood in K2EDTA tubes following their own protocols. Collaborator samples were shipped for TCRbeta analysis as frozen whole blood, isolated PBMCs, or DNA extracted from either sample type. Looking up the germline V gene (reference sequence) yields CDR1 MNHEY and CDR2 SMNVEV. The CDR3 measures 11 amino acids from cysteine to phenylalanine. The DNA shown is the 33-base CDR3, in frame from base 1. V was cut back by 11 bases and J by 4 bases, leaving a gap of 8 bases between them. TCRbeta CDR3 regions were amplified from genomic DNA by means of the immunoSEQ Assay, a bias-controlled multiplex PCR. Per the source publication's procedure: The number of nucleated cells in each sample was estimated from the amplification of reference gene primers within the assay. To quantify the absolute abundance of each unique TCRbeta CDR3 rearrangement, sequence reads were collapsed and filtered. Productive Simpson clonality was computed per sample as the square root of Simpson's diversity index over productive rearrangements. Drawn from immuneACCESS, this table holds only the in-frame rearrangements with V and J called that TCRdb kept. Clones are partly lost; checked studies trace under half to an unresolved V gene and leave the rest unexplained. D and trimming were read from the DNA, whereas the V and J calls and clone size are those reported in that table. The sample records tens of thousands of clones, over 75% of which are singletons. Clones ranked in the top ten supply about 20% of the sample.

Here is what the overall study found, with its caveats: The amount of clinical and demographic metadata varied by source and participant and was provided uncurated.

The receptor comes from a woman aged 55-69 years with COVID-19, enrolled during active disease. Sequencing used peripheral blood. The chain was built from TRBV27 and TRBJ2-2; the D segment cannot be called with confidence. The nucleotide sequence reads TGTGCCCATGGCGGCACCGGGGAGCTGTTTTTT. This encodes CAHGGTGELFF.